The 25 T cell receptor beta chains in this list originate from one sample, sequenced in a study of T cell responses to AZD1222 COVID-19 vaccine. The table came from immunoSEQ multiplex PCR; TCRdb's copy has only in-frame clones and leaves some out. The sample yields some 150,000 clones, 80% to 95% seen once. The sequences come from peripheral blood, collected 28 days after the second AZD1222 dose. The source is an adult who received the AZD1222 COVID-19 vaccine.

This chain links TRBV5-1 with TRBJ2-5; 7 bases match TRBD2. The J segment lost 2 bases and the V segment lost 4 bases, leaving 11 bases of the junction unmatched. CDR1 is SGHRS, CDR2 YFSETQ, per germline. The CDR3 covers 16 residues. CDR3 protein: CASSEIGGGVQETQYF. The CDR3 DNA reads TGCGCCAGCAGCGAAATTGGCGGGGGAGTACAAGAGACCCAGTACTTC.

The J gene is TRBJ1-1, the V gene TRBV2; the D is unclear. CDR1 SNHLY and CDR2 FYNNEI come from the germline V gene. This CDR3 is built from 14 residues. The V gene lost 7 bases and the J gene lost 3 bases, with 15 bases spanning the gap. CDR3 residues: CASTQGAKDTEAFF. CDR3 DNA sequence: TGTGCCAGCACCCAAGGCGCCAAGGACACTGAAGCTTTCTTT. Combining the CDR3 with reference TRBV2 and TRBJ1-1 gives the whole variable domain EPEVTQTPSHQVTQMGQEVILRCVPISNHLYFYWYRQILGQKVEFLVSFYNNEISEKSEIFDDQFSVERPDGSNFTLKIRSTKLEDSAMYFCASTQGAKDTEAFFGQGTRLTVV.

The chain joins TRBV11-2 to TRBJ1-4; a weak D match, TRBD1 (5 bases). Trimming pared 4 bases from V and 7 bases from J, leaving 16 bases between. The germline CDR1 and CDR2 sequences are SGHAT and FQNNGV. The CDR3 is 15 residues long. Here the CDR3 DNA reads TGTGCCAGCAGCTCCTCTCGGGGGTTAGGTGAAAAACTGTTTTTT. Protein sequence: CASSSSRGLGEKLFF.

This chain uses TRBV29-1 with TRBJ1-2; a weak D match, TRBD1 (5 bases). The CDR3 has 15 amino acids. Trimming pared 5 bases from V and 3 bases from J, leaving 19 bases between. Germline loops: CDR1 SQVTM, CDR2 ANQGSEA. This CDR3 reads CSVRGVGEYDYGYTF. CDR3 in DNA: TGCAGCGTTCGGGGGGTTGGGGAGTATGACTATGGCTACACCTTC.

The gene calls are TRBV19 and TRBJ2-1; D not certain. V was cut by 5 bases and J by 2 bases, with 4 bases left in between. This CDR3 has 12 residues. CDR1 and CDR2 (germline): LNHDA, SQIVND (reference sequence). The CDR3 DNA sequence: TGTGCCAGTAGTTCCCCCTACAATGAGCAGTTCTTC. This encodes CASSSPYNEQFF. Using reference TRBV19 and TRBJ2-1 for the parts outside the CDR3, the full variable domain is DGGITQSPKYLFRKEGQNVTLSCEQNLNHDAMYWYRQDPGQGLRLIYYSQIVNDFQKGDIAEGYSVSREKKESFPLTVTSAQKNPTAFYLCASSSPYNEQFFGPGTRLTVL.

This chain joins TRBV5-5 and TRBJ2-1; the match to TRBD1 covers 9 bases. This CDR3 contains 15 residues. In germline, CDR1 is SGHKS, CDR2 YYEKEE (reference sequence). V was clipped by 1 base and J by 5 bases; unmatched bases: 4. CDR3 DNA sequence: TGTGCCAGCAGCTTGTTCGGGACAGGGAACAATGAGCAGTTCTTC. Protein product: CASSLFGTGNNEQFF.

This clone came up a few times. V is TRBV3-1 (or the pseudogene TRBV3-2) and J is TRBJ2-1; D not resolved. The CDR3 is 11 residues long. The V gene's germline CDR1 is LGHDT and CDR2 YNNKEL (reference sequence). Trimming took 1 base from V and 8 from J, leaving 3 bases between them. The CDR3 region has the DNA TGTGCCAGCAGCCAAGGCCATGAGCAGTTCTTC. Residues: CASSQGHEQFF.

The genes are TRBV5-6 and TRBJ2-4, with D unresolved. The CDR3 covers 17 residues. Germline CDR1 SGHDT, CDR2 YYEEEE. The V end lost 4 bases, the J end lost 1 base, and 18 bases lay between the germline ends. The CDR3 loop is CASSPYVVGSAKNIQYF. In DNA form, the CDR3 reads TGTGCCAGCAGCCCATACGTAGTTGGATCGGCCAAAAACATTCAGTACTTC.

The chain links TRBV28 to TRBJ2-3; the match to TRBD2 covers 7 bases. Germline-derived CDR1 and CDR2 are MDHEN and SYDVKM. V shed 4 bases and J 2 bases; nucleotides not matched to a gene: 9. The CDR3 is 16 residues long. CDR3 region: CASSSPTGLLTDTQYF. CDR3 in DNA: TGTGCCAGCAGTTCACCGACGGGACTACTCACAGATACGCAGTATTTT. Filled out from reference TRBV28 and TRBJ2-3, the complete variable domain reads DVKVTQSSRYLVKRTGEKVFLECVQDMDHENMFWYRQDPGLGLRLIYFSYDVKMKEKGDIPEGYSVSREKKERFSLILESASTNQTSMYLCASSSPTGLLTDTQYFGPGTRLTVL.

The chain employs TRBV7-2 and TRBJ1-3; D ambiguous. CDR1 and CDR2 from the germline V gene are SGHTA and FQGNSA. Deletions cut 8 bases from V and 2 bases from J, with 7 bases between. CDR3 length: 12 amino acids. CDR3 sequence: CASVPPGNTIYF. The CDR3 region has the DNA TGTGCCAGCGTCCCTCCTGGAAACACCATATATTTT. Supplemented by reference TRBV7-2 and TRBJ1-3, the full variable domain reads GAGVSQSPSNKVTEKGKDVELRCDPISGHTALYWYRQSLGQGLEFLIYFQGNSAPDKSGLPSDRFSAERTGGSVSTLTIQRTQQEDSAVYLCASVPPGNTIYFGEGSWLTVV.

CDR3 residues: CASSETVDSGANVLTF. CDR3 sequence (DNA): TGCGCCAGCAGTGAGACGGTGGACTCTGGGGCCAACGTCCTGACTTTC. The chain recombines TRBV10-1 with TRBJ2-6; D gene unclear. V lost 2 bases to trimming and J lost 0 bases, with 8 bases between them. This CDR3 spans 16 amino acids. Germline-derived CDR1 and CDR2 are WNHNN and SYGVQD (reference sequence).

This clone was detected once. The chain recombines TRBV28 with TRBJ1-1; unclear D gene. CDR1 is MDHEN and CDR2 is SYDVKM in the germline V gene. V was clipped by 3 bases and J by 6 bases, with 11 bases between them. This CDR3 has 13 residues. The CDR3 sequence: CASSFPQSAEAFF. CDR3 sequence (DNA): TGTGCCAGCAGTTTTCCCCAAAGCGCTGAAGCTTTCTTT. The full variable domain, with the rest looked up from reference TRBV28 and TRBJ1-1, is DVKVTQSSRYLVKRTGEKVFLECVQDMDHENMFWYRQDPGLGLRLIYFSYDVKMKEKGDIPEGYSVSREKKERFSLILESASTNQTSMYLCASSFPQSAEAFFGQGTRLTVV.

A single count supports this clone. This chain joins TRBV5-1 and TRBJ2-3; the D is unclear. Trimming left V 2 bases short and J 3 bases short, with 7 bases between. The CDR3 has 13 amino acids. Germline loops: CDR1 SGHRS, CDR2 YFSETQ. The CDR3 loop is CASSFIGTDTQYF. The CDR3 DNA reads TGCGCCAGCAGCTTTATAGGGACAGATACGCAGTATTTT. The whole variable domain, remainder taken from reference TRBV5-1 and TRBJ2-3, is KAGVTQTPRYLIKTRGQQVTLSCSPISGHRSVSWYQQTPGQGLQFLFEYFSETQRNKGNFPGRFSGRQFSNSRSEMNVSTLELGDSALYLCASSFIGTDTQYFGPGTRLTVL.

This sequence joins TRBV9 and TRBJ2-1; TRBD2 agrees at 7 bases. The CDR3 loop spans 16 amino acids. Germline CDR1 and CDR2: SGDLS and YYNGEE. The junction had 4 bases not matched to a gene; V was cut back by 0 bases and J by 1 base. Written as DNA, the CDR3 is TGTGCCAGCAGCGTAGCCTCTAGCGGTTCCTACAATGAGCAGTTCTTC. It is translated as CASSVASSGSYNEQFF. Full variable domain (remainder filled in from reference TRBV9 and TRBJ2-1): DSGVTQTPKHLITATGQRVTLRCSPRSGDLSVYWYQQSLDQGLQFLIQYYNGEERAKGNILERFSAQQFPDLHSELNLSSLELGDSALYFCASSVASSGSYNEQFFGPGTRLTVL.

The rearrangement joins TRBV6-5 to TRBJ1-5; D is ambiguous. The CDR3 is made up of 13 amino acids. V lost 2 bases and J 6 bases, leaving 8 bases between the germline ends. Germline CDR1 is MNHEY and CDR2 is SVGAGI. As DNA, the CDR3 is TGTGCCAGCAGTTACAGGGAGGGTCAGCCCCAGCATTTT. Encoded protein: CASSYREGQPQHF.

This chain's CDR3 is CATSESGLSYNEQFF. CDR3 sequence (DNA): TGTGCCACCAGTGAATCAGGGTTATCCTACAATGAGCAGTTCTTC. The rearrangement links TRBV24-1 to TRBJ2-1; D may be TRBD1 (5 bases). Between the trimmed V and J ends, which lost 4 bases and 1 base, there was a span of 10 bases. Germline V gives CDR1 KGHDR, CDR2 SFDVKD. The CDR3 runs 15 residues.

The rearrangement joins TRBV3-1 (or the pseudogene TRBV3-2) to TRBJ2-7; 7 bases agree with TRBD2. The germline CDR1 and CDR2 sequences are LGHDT and YNNKEL (reference sequence). V shed 4 bases and J 0 bases; nucleotides not matched to a gene: 9. This CDR3 spans 16 amino acids. The CDR3 bases are TGTGCCAGCAGCCCCCATTCCGGGAGGAGCTCCTACGAGCAGTACTTC. Its translation is CASSPHSGRSSYEQYF.

The chain joins TRBV23-1 to TRBJ2-7, with 9 bases lining up with TRBD1. TRBV23-1 is an open reading frame, and its role is uncertain. The CDR3 runs 16 residues. Trimming cost V 7 bases and J 2 bases; bases outside gene matches: 12. CDR3 nucleotide sequence: TGCGCCAGCAATCCCTCGGGACAGGGTGCCCCCTACGAGCAGTACTTC. Translated: CASNPSGQGAPYEQYF.

The chain is built from TRBV7-2 and TRBJ1-2; D is possibly TRBD1 (5 bases). Germline loops: CDR1 SGHTA, CDR2 FQGNSA. Trimming shortened V by 4 bases and J by 8 bases, and 20 bases separated the two germline ends. The CDR3 has 15 residues. DNA of the CDR3: TGTGCCAGCAGCTCCCATGCGGGGCGGCGGGACGGCTACACCTTC. Its translation is CASSSHAGRRDGYTF.

The V gene is TRBV19, the J gene TRBJ2-1, with TRBD2 matching over 11 bases. V lost 5 bases, J lost 1 base, and 4 bases stayed unmatched. Germline CDR1 LNHDA, CDR2 SQIVND (reference sequence). The CDR3 has 16 residues. DNA of the CDR3: TGTGCCAGTAGTGACATAGCGGGAGGGTCCTACAATGAGCAGTTCTTC. Protein product: CASSDIAGGSYNEQFF. Full variable domain (remainder filled in from reference TRBV19 and TRBJ2-1): DGGITQSPKYLFRKEGQNVTLSCEQNLNHDAMYWYRQDPGQGLRLIYYSQIVNDFQKGDIAEGYSVSREKKESFPLTVTSAQKNPTAFYLCASSDIAGGSYNEQFFGPGTRLTVL.

This clone has a single count. V is TRBV30 and J is TRBJ2-1; TRBD2 might be the D (6 bases). The CDR3 is made up of 12 amino acids. Trimming cost V 0 bases and J 11 bases, with 11 bases left between them. Per germline, CDR1 GTSNPN and CDR2 SVGIG (reference sequence). CDR3 loop: CAWSVPEGKQFF. CDR3 nucleotides: TGTGCCTGGAGTGTACCGGAGGGCAAGCAGTTCTTC. The whole variable domain, filled in from reference TRBV30 and TRBJ2-1, reads SQTIHQWPATLVQPVGSPLSLECTVEGTSNPNLYWYRQAAGRGLQLLFYSVGIGQISSEVPQNLSASRPQDRQFILSSKKLLLSDSGFYLCAWSVPEGKQFFGPGTRLTVL.

The rearrangement uses TRBV19 and TRBJ1-5, with TRBD1 matching over 12 bases. CDR1 and CDR2 (germline): LNHDA, SQIVND (reference sequence). This CDR3 has 19 amino acids. J gave up 2 bases and V 2 bases, and 10 bases lay outside the gene matches. CDR3 residues: CASSIRDRGPNVGNQPQHF. The CDR3 bases are TGTGCCAGTAGTATACGGGACAGGGGGCCCAATGTGGGCAATCAGCCCCAGCATTTT. The full variable domain, its missing parts supplied by reference TRBV19 and TRBJ1-5, is DGGITQSPKYLFRKEGQNVTLSCEQNLNHDAMYWYRQDPGQGLRLIYYSQIVNDFQKGDIAEGYSVSREKKESFPLTVTSAQKNPTAFYLCASSIRDRGPNVGNQPQHFGDGTRLSIL.

The chain recombines TRBV24-1 with TRBJ2-1; TRBD1 is a possible D gene (5 bases). The V gene's germline CDR1 is KGHDR and CDR2 SFDVKD. The CDR3 sequence is 11 residues long. Trimming removed 9 bases at V and 10 bases at J, with 12 bases between. The CDR3 coding sequence is TGTGCCACCTCGTTGGACACGGAGCAGTTCTTC. It encodes CATSLDTEQFF.

Written as DNA, the CDR3 is TGTGCCAGCAGCCCGTCTTATTGGGGAGGGAATGAAAAACTGTTTTTT. Translated, it gives CASSPSYWGGNEKLFF. The V and J genes are TRBV11-3 and TRBJ1-4; D gene ambiguous. The CDR3 totals 16 residues. V lost 5 bases and J 5 bases, leaving 18 bases between the germline ends. Germline CDR1 is SGHNT and CDR2 is YENEEA.

The V and J genes are TRBV7-7 and TRBJ2-2; TRBD2 agrees at 10 bases. This CDR3 contains 17 residues. The trim removed 5 bases at V and 1 base at J, leaving 7 bases unmatched. Per the germline V gene, CDR1 is SSHAT and CDR2 is FNYEAQ (reference sequence). The CDR3 DNA follows: TGTGCCAGCAGCCGATTTATAGCGGGAGGGAACACCGGGGAGCTGTTTTTT. Translated, it gives CASSRFIAGGNTGELFF.